This TCR beta chain appears in the sequencing data of a study of T-cell memory formation after mild COVID-19. Study as a whole: TCR clusters were mostly donor specific. Study results and limitations: Among clones contracting day 15 to 85, CD4/CD8 was balanced, whereas later expanders leaned CD4+.

Trimming removed 3 bases at V and 1 base at J, with 7 bases between. CDR1 is SGHNT and CDR2 is YYREEE in the germline V gene (reference sequence). This CDR3 is 13 amino acids long. TCRdb ran MiXCR on the 5' RACE reads and lists one entry per CDR3 protein. Among about 450,000 distinct CDR3 sequences listed, about 25% were seen once. A remark on this clonotype: Its antigen remains unidentified.

The chain joins TRBV5-4 to TRBJ1-1, with no clear D. Sequenced sample: PBMCs or a T cell subset sorted from them (not recorded which). The clonotype originates from an adult woman who had mild COVID-19 (a few samples of this study predate the infection). Cell type and time point are not known. The CDR3 DNA reads as TGTGCCAGCAGCTCAAGGCCGAACACTGAAGCTTTCTTT. This codes for CASSSRPNTEAFF.